The rows below give T cell receptor beta chains drawn from one sample of a study of T cell repertoires in cytomegalovirus infection. No antigen has been identified for these receptors. TCRdb recomputed calls from the reads with MiXCR, one row per CDR3 protein. Of about 920,000 distinct CDR3 sequences listed, 25% to 40% are singletons. Material: cultured CD8+ T cells from PBMCs, obtained from culture after CMV antigen stimulation. These TCRs come from a human donor in good health (CMV status not recorded). Some clones in this sample may be carry-over from other donors' samples. The CDR3 runs from the conserved cysteine through the conserved F or W. D genes are given only for firm matches. The size entry is marked missing in some rows and otherwise reads once, few, many or a size class.

j_gene,abundance,v_gene,d_gene,CDR3aa,CDR3nt
TRBJ2-1,few,TRBV11-2,TRBD1,CASSLRTGAPNEQFF,TGTGCCAGCAGCTTAAGGACAGGGGCCCCCAATGAGCAGTTCTTC
TRBJ2-2,many,TRBV7-2,-,CASSSDTGELFF,TGTGCCAGCAGCTCCGACACCGGGGAGCTGTTTTTT
TRBJ1-2,-,TRBV19,TRBD1,CASSTTGGASAGYTF,TGTGCCAGTAGTACCACAGGGGGCGCGTCAGCTGGCTACACCTTC
TRBJ1-2,-,TRBV20-1,TRBD1,CSARRTGVDYTF,TGCAGTGCTAGACGGACAGGAGTGGACTACACCTTC
TRBJ2-7,-,TRBV7-8,TRBD2,CASSPSIAGGNYEQYF,TGTGCCAGCAGCCCATCCATAGCGGGGGGCAACTACGAGCAGTACTTC
TRBJ2-1,-,TRBV4-2,-,CASSPDPGLSDGEQFF,TGTGCCAGCAGCCCTGACCCGGGCCTTAGTGACGGGGAGCAGTTCTTC
TRBJ2-1,-,TRBV27,-,CASSNLGSYNEQFF,TGTGCCAGCAGTAACTTAGGCTCCTACAATGAGCAGTTCTTC
TRBJ1-4,few,TRBV25-1,-,CASHSGEKLFF,TGTGCCAGTCATTCGGGTGAAAAACTGTTTTTT
TRBJ1-3,few,TRBV4-1,-,CASSGPGNSGNTIYF,TGCGCCAGCAGTGGGCCAGGCAACTCTGGAAACACCATATATTTT
TRBJ2-2,-,TRBV6-6,TRBD2,CASTHRGAGEVGELFF,TGTGCCAGCACCCATCGGGGAGCGGGGGAGGTCGGGGAGCTGTTTTTT
TRBJ1-5,few,TRBV20-1,-,CSAREGLDRVYSNQPQHF,TGCAGTGCTAGAGAGGGCTTGGACAGAGTCTATAGCAATCAGCCCCAGCATTTT
TRBJ2-3,once,TRBV7-3,-,CASSLGDNHPFTDTQYF,TGTGCCAGCAGCTTAGGGGACAACCATCCGTTCACAGATACGCAGTATTTT
TRBJ2-3,many,TRBV7-6,TRBD2,CASRPGLAGGIDTQYF,TGTGCCAGCAGACCAGGACTAGCGGGGGGGATAGATACGCAGTATTTT
TRBJ1-2,few,TRBV7-9,-,CASSLGAGQGGYTF,TGTGCCAGCAGCCTGGGCGCAGGGCAGGGTGGCTACACCTTC
TRBJ1-6,-,TRBV6-1,-,CASISGDARNSPLHF,TGTGCCAGCATCTCGGGAGACGCCCGGAATTCACCCCTCCACTTT
TRBJ2-2,-,TRBV4-3,TRBD1,CASSQLDRAYTNTGELFF,TGCGCCAGCAGCCAACTCGACAGGGCCTATACGAACACCGGGGAGCTGTTTTTT
TRBJ2-6,once,TRBV7-8,-,CASSLGGGGGLTGANVLTF,TGTGCCAGCAGCTTAGGCGGAGGGGGCGGTCTGACTGGGGCCAACGTCCTGACTTTC
TRBJ2-7,-,TRBV6-1,TRBD2,CASHQWETSGFYEQYF,TGTGCGTCCCACCAGTGGGAGACTAGCGGATTCTACGAGCAGTACTTC
TRBJ1-1,few,TRBV7-6,-,CASSSQTGTEAFF,TGTGCCAGCAGCTCACAAACAGGGACTGAAGCTTTCTTT
TRBJ2-3,-,TRBV7-9,TRBD2,CASSPPERGRPADTQYF,TGTGCCAGCAGCCCTCCGGAGCGGGGGCGCCCCGCAGATACGCAGTATTTT
TRBJ2-4,few,TRBV6-1,-,CASSERQGGAKNIQYF,TGTGCCAGCAGTGAACGGCAGGGTGGGGCCAAAAACATTCAGTACTTC
TRBJ1-1,once,TRBV13,TRBD1,CASSGQGGLTEAFF,TGTGCCAGCAGCGGACAGGGAGGGCTCACTGAAGCTTTCTTT
TRBJ1-1,many,TRBV7-9,-,CASRRQDPTEAFF,TGTGCCAGCAGAAGACAGGACCCCACTGAAGCTTTCTTT
TRBJ1-1,-,TRBV10-3,-,CAISGQVNTEAFF,TGTGCCATCAGTGGACAGGTGAACACTGAAGCTTTCTTT
TRBJ2-2,many,TRBV12-3/TRBV12-4,TRBD2,CASSSSSGTTTGELFF,TGTGCCAGCAGTTCCTCCAGCGGGACGACCACCGGGGAGCTGTTTTTT
TRBJ2-3,-,TRBV20-1,TRBD2,CSATTGLGVVDTQYF,TGCAGTGCTACCACGGGACTAGGGGTGGTAGATACGCAGTATTTT